The T cell receptor beta chain under discussion was sequenced for a study of radiation and T cells in renal cell carcinoma. Regarding time point: blood 4 weeks post-SBRT, at nephrectomy. Treatment here: 15 Gy SBRT to primary tumor, nephrectomy 4 weeks later. Study-wide points: In blood, top tumor clones expanded by 2 weeks, shrinking by 4.

Sequencing was performed with immunoSEQ multiplex PCR; in TCRdb, only in-frame clones are kept and a portion is missing. The data hold just over 95,000 clones, with 80% to 90% observed a single time. Germline V gene data show CDR1 as LGHNA and CDR2 as YSLEER. The ends were cut back, 0 bases at V and 13 bases at J, with 10 bases in the middle. The CDR3 has 13 amino acids. The sample holds a few counts of this clone. Its matching antigen is unknown. The chain uses TRBV4-3 and TRBJ1-6; D call uncertain. The TCR was taken from a man in his 60s with renal cell carcinoma. This material consisted of blood, taken from a patient whose treatment included radiotherapy and nephrectomy. This CDR3 is CASSQEVAGPLHF. For the CDR3, the DNA is TGCGCCAGCAGCCAAGAGGTGGCAGGTCCCCTCCACTTT.